The rows below give T cell receptor beta chains drawn from one sample of a study of T cell responses to AZD1222 COVID-19 vaccine. Sequencing was performed with immunoSEQ multiplex PCR; in TCRdb, only in-frame clones are kept and a portion is missing. The sample has 100,000 or so clones; roughly 91% are singletons. Sample: peripheral blood, taken on day 0 of AZD1222 vaccination. The receptors were gathered from an adult in good health. The CDR3 runs from the conserved cysteine through the conserved F or W. Each record gives: J gene, V gene, CDR3 length, clone size, D gene, CDR3 DNA, CDR3 protein. D genes are given only for firm matches. A row's size may be missing; if present it is once, few, many or a size class.

J: TRBJ2-1
V: TRBV9
length: 12
size: few
D: .
DNA: TGTGCCAGCAGCGTAGTGGAAAATGAGCAGTTCTTC
CDR3: CASSVVENEQFF

J: TRBJ1-5
V: TRBV2
length: 14
size: .
D: .
DNA: TGTGCCAGCAGTGACAGGGTAGCCGGTCAGCCCCAGCATTTT
CDR3: CASSDRVAGQPQHF

J: TRBJ1-2
V: TRBV9
length: 13
size: .
D: TRBD1
DNA: TGTGCCAGCAGCGTAGCCGGAGGGGGCGGCTACACCTTC
CDR3: CASSVAGGGGYTF

J: TRBJ2-2
V: TRBV28
length: 13
size: .
D: .
DNA: TGTGCCAGCAGGGTGAGGGAGGCCGGGGAGCTGTTTTTT
CDR3: CASRVREAGELFF

J: TRBJ1-5
V: TRBV7-8
length: 14
size: .
D: .
DNA: TGTGCCAGCAGCGACCTCGGGCTGAGGCAGCCCCAGCATTTT
CDR3: CASSDLGLRQPQHF

J: TRBJ1-2
V: TRBV21-1
length: 11
size: .
D: .
DNA: TGTGCCAGCAGCACTGTTGGGACAAGAACCTTC
CDR3: CASSTVGTRTF

J: TRBJ1-2
V: TRBV6-5
length: 14
size: .
D: TRBD1
DNA: TGTGCCAGCAGGACAGGGGTTGGTGCCTATGGCTACACCTTC
CDR3: CASRTGVGAYGYTF

J: TRBJ2-1
V: TRBV4-1
length: 16
size: .
D: TRBD2
DNA: TGCGCCAGCAGCCTACTACTAGCGGGGACTAAGGATGAGCAGTTCTTC
CDR3: CASSLLLAGTKDEQFF

J: TRBJ2-3
V: TRBV5-4
length: 14
size: .
D: TRBD2
DNA: TGTGCCAGCAGATCCGGGACTATCACAGATACGCAGTATTTT
CDR3: CASRSGTITDTQYF

J: TRBJ1-2
V: TRBV27
length: 14
size: .
D: .
DNA: TGTGCCAGCAGTGGAAACCCCGCGGGCTATGGCTACACCTTC
CDR3: CASSGNPAGYGYTF

J: TRBJ2-7
V: TRBV5-6
length: 15
size: .
D: TRBD1
DNA: TGTGCCAGCAGCTCCCTTGGGACAGGTTCCCACGAGCAGTACTTC
CDR3: CASSSLGTGSHEQYF

J: TRBJ2-4
V: TRBV6-1
length: 15
size: .
D: TRBD2
DNA: TGTGCCAGCAGTGATTCCGGACTAGCGGTGGACATTCAGTACTTC
CDR3: CASSDSGLAVDIQYF

J: TRBJ2-2
V: TRBV7-9
length: 16
size: .
D: TRBD1
DNA: TGTGCCAGCAGCGTCACAGGGGGCGCGGACACCGGGGAGCTGTTTTTT
CDR3: CASSVTGGADTGELFF

J: TRBJ2-7
V: TRBV5-6
length: 17
size: few
D: TRBD1
DNA: TGTGCCAGCAGCTTCGGGACAGGGGGTTTTGTCTCCTACGAGCAGTACTTC
CDR3: CASSFGTGGFVSYEQYF

J: TRBJ1-1
V: TRBV5-1
length: 14
size: .
D: .
DNA: TGCGCCAGCAGCTCCAATGGAGGGGTCACTGAAGCTTTCTTT
CDR3: CASSSNGGVTEAFF

J: TRBJ2-2
V: TRBV10-3
length: 15
size: once
D: .
DNA: TGTGCCAGCAAACCCCTTGGCGTGCGCGCCGGGGAGCTGTTTTTT
CDR3: CASKPLGVRAGELFF

J: TRBJ1-5
V: TRBV5-1
length: 14
size: .
D: .
DNA: TGCGCCAGCAGCTTGGGTGGGGTCGGGCAGCCCCAGCATTTT
CDR3: CASSLGGVGQPQHF

J: TRBJ2-1
V: TRBV19
length: 15
size: once
D: .
DNA: TGTGCCAGTAGGCCGGGACTTCCACTTGGGAATGAGCAGTTCTTC
CDR3: CASRPGLPLGNEQFF

J: TRBJ2-7
V: TRBV7-2
length: 13
size: .
D: .
DNA: TGTGCCAGCAGCTTAGAACTAAAGTACGAGCAGTACTTC
CDR3: CASSLELKYEQYF

J: TRBJ2-2
V: TRBV5-1
length: 14
size: .
D: .
DNA: TGCGCCAGCAGCTTGGTGGGAGAGTCCGGGGAGCTGTTTTTT
CDR3: CASSLVGESGELFF

J: TRBJ2-7
V: TRBV29-1
length: 14
size: few
D: TRBD2
DNA: TGCAGCGCCTACTTGACTAGCTCTCCCTACGAGCAGTACTTC
CDR3: CSAYLTSSPYEQYF

J: TRBJ1-2
V: TRBV28
length: 11
size: .
D: .
DNA: TGTGCCAGCAAGGGTTCCTATGGCTACACCTTC
CDR3: CASKGSYGYTF

J: TRBJ2-1
V: TRBV18
length: 18
size: .
D: TRBD2
DNA: TGTGCCAGCTCACCTCCCGAAGGTGGGACTAGCGGGAGAGGGGAGCAGTTCTTC
CDR3: CASSPPEGGTSGRGEQFF

J: TRBJ2-1
V: TRBV27
length: 16
size: .
D: TRBD2
DNA: TGTGCCAGCAGTCCCCGACTAGCGGACTCCTACAATGAGCAGTTCTTC
CDR3: CASSPRLADSYNEQFF

J: TRBJ1-1
V: TRBV28
length: 14
size: .
D: TRBD1
DNA: TGTGCCAGCAGTTTAGGTGACAGGGTTGCTGAAGCTTTCTTT
CDR3: CASSLGDRVAEAFF

J: TRBJ2-7
V: TRBV27
length: 19
size: .
D: TRBD2
DNA: TGTGCCAGCAGTTTCCCTCCCAGACGGGGAGCGGGGATCGGCTACGAGCAGTACTTC
CDR3: CASSFPPRRGAGIGYEQYF